Below, 9 T cell receptor beta chains from the same sample are listed, as sequenced in a study of blood T cell repertoires in COVID-19. Measured with immunoSEQ multiplex PCR; TCRdb has only the in-frame clones, and not every one. The sample has 350,000 to 400,000 clones; 89% are singletons. Sample: peripheral blood. The receptors stem from a woman in her 30s with COVID-19, enrolled during active disease.

In this sample, this clone turned up a few times. The gene calls are TRBV7-8 and TRBJ1-1, with TRBD1 matching over 8 bases. In germline, CDR1 is SGHVS, CDR2 FQNEAQ. This CDR3 has 15 residues. V dropped 5 bases and J dropped 6; count of bases not matched to a gene: 11. This CDR3 is CASSPNRGVGAEAFF. CDR3 coding DNA: TGTGCCAGCAGCCCAAACAGGGGGGTCGGGGCTGAAGCTTTCTTT.

The chain links TRBV10-1 to TRBJ2-1; D not certain. The V and J ends lost 8 bases and 8 bases respectively, with 19 bases between them. The CDR3 is made up of 14 amino acids. Germline V gene sequence: CDR1 WNHNN, CDR2 SYGVQD (reference sequence). In DNA form, the CDR3 reads TGCGCCAGCTCTATCGCTGAGGCAATCCATGAGCAGTTCTTC. Protein product: CASSIAEAIHEQFF.

The rearrangement joins TRBV28 to TRBJ2-5, with D hard to call. The V gene lost 6 bases and the J gene lost 3 bases, with 5 bases spanning the gap. The CDR3 runs 11 residues. Germline V gene sequence: CDR1 MDHEN, CDR2 SYDVKM. In nucleotides, the CDR3 is TGTGCCAGCAGCTATGAAGAGACCCAGTACTTC. It yields the protein CASSYEETQYF.

This sequence joins TRBV7-9 and TRBJ1-3; D is unclear. Germline V gene data show CDR1 as SEHNR and CDR2 as FQNEAQ (reference sequence). This CDR3 region has 15 residues. Trimming took off 1 base at V and 4 bases at J, with 11 bases between the two ends. The CDR3 nucleotides read TGTGCCAGCAGCTTAGTATTGGGAGCCGGAAACACCATATATTTT. Translating gives CASSLVLGAGNTIYF.

CDR3 DNA: TGTGCCATCAGTGAGTCGTCGGTAAAGTTCTTC. Protein product: CAISESSVKFF. This chain links TRBV10-3 with TRBJ2-1; D gene ambiguous. This CDR3 region has 11 residues. The V end lost 0 bases, the J end lost 14 bases, and 8 bases lay between the germline ends. Germline V gene sequence: CDR1 ENHRY, CDR2 SYGVKD.

The chain uses TRBV15 and TRBJ2-5, with 7 bases aligning to TRBD1. Losses at the gene ends were 0 bases for V and 8 bases for J; bases not matched to a gene: 6. The germline CDR1 and CDR2 sequences are LNHNV and YYDKDF (reference sequence). The CDR3 has 14 residues. In DNA, the CDR3 is TGTGCCACCAGCAGAGACCGACAGGGCCGTACCCAGTACTTC. Translating gives CATSRDRQGRTQYF.

This chain joins TRBV9 and TRBJ2-5; D ambiguous. Looked up from germline, CDR1 is SGDLS and CDR2 is YYNGEE. This CDR3 region has 14 residues. The V end lost 0 bases, the J end lost 5 bases, and 11 bases lay between the germline ends. CDR3 nucleotide sequence: TGTGCCAGCAGCGTAGGGGTTAGCTTGGAGACCCAGTACTTC. This translates into CASSVGVSLETQYF.

The DNA of the CDR3 is TGTGCTAGTGGTTTGGTGAGGTTGGGGGGAGCCCCCACCGGGGAGCTGTTTTTT. Protein product: CASGLVRLGGAPTGELFF. This chain joins TRBV12-5 and TRBJ2-2, with D perhaps matching TRBD2 (6 bases). Germline-derived CDR1 and CDR2 are LGHNT and FRNRAP. This CDR3 spans 18 amino acids. V lost 0 bases and J lost 4, with 18 bases in between.

CDR3: CASSPPGQDQETQYF. CDR3 sequence (DNA): TGTGCCAGCTCACCACCGGGCCAGGACCAAGAGACCCAGTACTTC. The rearrangement uses TRBV18 and TRBJ2-5, with unresolved D. The germline V gene has CDR1 KGHSH and CDR2 LQKENI. V dropped 0 bases and J dropped 0 bases, with 8 bases sitting between them. There are 15 residues in the CDR3.